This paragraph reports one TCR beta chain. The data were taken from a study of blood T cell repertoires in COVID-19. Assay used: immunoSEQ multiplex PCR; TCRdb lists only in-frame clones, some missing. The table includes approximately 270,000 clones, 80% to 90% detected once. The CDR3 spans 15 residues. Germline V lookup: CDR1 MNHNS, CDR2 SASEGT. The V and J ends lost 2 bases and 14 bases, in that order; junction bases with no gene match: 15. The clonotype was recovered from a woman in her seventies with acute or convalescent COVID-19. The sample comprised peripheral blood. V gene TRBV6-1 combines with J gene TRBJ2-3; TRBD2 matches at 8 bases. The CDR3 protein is CASSERRGGISVLYF. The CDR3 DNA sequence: TGTGCCAGCAGTGAAAGACGGGGGGGGATCTCTGTGTTGTATTTT.